The clone carrying this T cell receptor (beta chain) was counted at least ten times. The antigen is undetermined. Notes on the study in general: Tumor memory CD4+ T cell TCR gene usage was found to cluster with blood and lymph node memory CD4+ cells and with lymph node naive CD4+ cells.

After constant-region reverse-primer amplification, full-length variable regions underwent semi-nested PCR with Nested Universal Primer A. One entry per CDR3 protein, called by TCRdb with MiXCR from the 5' RACE reads. Counted here are under 35,000 distinct CDR3 sequences, 26% occurring once; the ten biggest clones make up 3.7%. This CDR3 has 13 amino acids. V dropped 3 bases and J dropped 7; count of bases not matched to a gene: 3. Germline assignment: CDR1 SQVTM and CDR2 ANQGSEA. Sequenced: naive CD4+ T cells sorted from a lymph node. Noted subset: naive CD4+ T cells, CD4+CD45RA+CD25-. The rearrangement joins TRBV29-1 to TRBJ2-1; 10 bases align to TRBD2. The clonotype originates from a female donor with breast cancer. CDR3 sequence (DNA): TGCAGCGTTGATGCTAGCGGGAGAAATGAGCAGTTCTTC. Translating it yields CSVDASGRNEQFF.